Following are 10 T cell receptor beta chains from one sample sequenced in a study of control samples from healthy donors and cancer patients. Profiled with immunoSEQ multiplex PCR; TCRdb holds only in-frame clones, not every one. In the table there are around 150,000 clones, roughly 90% of which are singletons. The sequencing input was blood. These receptors were taken from a man aged 25 to 40 in good health.

This clone was recorded once. The chain joins TRBV28 to TRBJ2-1; possibly TRBD1 for D (5 bases). CDR1 is MDHEN and CDR2 is SYDVKM in the germline V gene. The CDR3 sequence is 13 residues long. V was shortened by 6 bases and J by 9 bases, with 15 bases between the two germline ends. The CDR3 DNA is TGTGCCAGCAGGCCTGAGGCAGGGCTTGAGCAGTTCTTC. Translating it yields CASRPEAGLEQFF.

The genes are TRBV7-3 and TRBJ2-5, with 8 bases matching TRBD1. Germline V gene lookup returns CDR1 SGHTA and CDR2 FQGTGA. The J segment lost 5 bases and the V segment lost 3 bases, leaving 8 bases of the junction unmatched. The CDR3 is 15 amino acids. DNA for the CDR3: TGTGCCAGCAGCTTTACAGGGGGATCGAAGGAGACCCAGTACTTC. Translated, it gives CASSFTGGSKETQYF.

The gene calls are TRBV5-4 and TRBJ1-2; D perhaps matches TRBD1 (5 bases). The V gene lost 7 bases and the J gene lost 6 bases, with 22 bases spanning the gap. Per germline, CDR1 SGHNT and CDR2 YYREEE (reference sequence). The CDR3 runs to 15 residues. The CDR3 spells CASGGVRDRTHGYTF. The CDR3 bases are TGTGCCAGCGGGGGGGTTCGGGACCGAACACATGGCTACACCTTC.

This sequence joins TRBV4-2 and TRBJ1-6; D unresolved. Trimming shortened V by 0 bases and J by 11 bases, and 20 bases separated the two germline ends. Germline loops: CDR1 LGHNA, CDR2 YNFKEQ. The CDR3 has 17 amino acids. CDR3 protein: CASSQDRSVPGSTPLHF. CDR3 nucleotides: TGTGCCAGCAGCCAAGATCGGTCGGTCCCAGGATCGACACCCCTCCACTTT.

The chain couples TRBV9 to TRBJ2-1, with a possible D match to TRBD2 (6 bases). V dropped 1 base and J dropped 8 bases, with 16 bases sitting between them. The germline gives CDR1 SGDLS, CDR2 YYNGEE. The CDR3 loop spans 15 amino acids. CDR3 in amino acids: CASSVISGVGDEQFF. CDR3 bases: TGTGCCAGCAGCGTAATCTCGGGAGTAGGGGATGAGCAGTTCTTC.

The chain recombines TRBV6-4 with TRBJ2-3, with D perhaps matching TRBD2 (5 bases). This CDR3 is 15 amino acids long. The V gene's germline CDR1 is MRHNA and CDR2 SNTAGT. Trimming cost V 3 bases and J 2 bases, with 12 bases left between them. CDR3 in amino acids: CASSERTWPTDTQYF. The CDR3 nucleotides are TGTGCCAGCAGTGAGAGGACTTGGCCCACAGATACGCAGTATTTT.

This chain connects TRBV6-5 to TRBJ1-6, with no clear D. Per germline, CDR1 MNHEY and CDR2 SVGAGI. This CDR3 is 13 amino acids long. V was cut by 6 bases and J by 6 bases, with 9 bases left in between. CDR3 sequence: CASSKDGNSPLHF. The CDR3 DNA sequence: TGTGCCAGCAGCAAGGACGGTAATTCACCCCTCCACTTT.

This clone was found once. V and J are TRBV5-6 and TRBJ2-5, with a weak D call TRBD1 (5 bases). This CDR3 is 15 amino acids long. Germline V gene sequence: CDR1 SGHDT, CDR2 YYEEEE. The V end was cut by 2 bases, the J end by 4 bases, with 15 bases between. CDR3 coding DNA: TGTGCCAGCAGCTTCGGGCTTCAAAGGGGAGAGACCCAGTACTTC. Protein product: CASSFGLQRGETQYF.

The V call is TRBV3-1 (or the pseudogene TRBV3-2), the J call TRBJ2-1; 14 nucleotides agree with TRBD2. The germline V gene encodes CDR1 LGHDT and CDR2 YNNKEL (reference sequence). The CDR3 runs 18 residues. V gave up 4 bases and J gave up 0 bases; unmatched junction bases: 5. CDR3: CASSPTSGGASSYNEQFF. The CDR3 coding sequence is TGTGCCAGCAGCCCGACTAGCGGGGGGGCCAGCTCCTACAATGAGCAGTTCTTC.

V is TRBV14 and J is TRBJ1-3, with TRBD1 matching 8 bases. The CDR3 length is 13 residues. The V segment lost 6 bases and the J segment 4 bases; nucleotides outside the gene matches: 2. The V gene's germline CDR1 is SGHDN and CDR2 FVKESK. The CDR3 loop is CASSGQGGNTIYF. The DNA of the CDR3 is TGTGCCAGCAGTGGACAGGGCGGAAACACCATATATTTT.